This T cell receptor (beta chain) originates from a study of cytomegalovirus exposure and HLA in healthy donors. From germline, CDR1 is SGHDN and CDR2 FVKESK. Deletions cut 1 base from V and 10 bases from J, with 5 bases between. There are 11 residues in the CDR3. Vbeta (60) and Jbeta (13) primers were used in the PCR. Repertoires were generated with immunoSEQ multiplex PCR, while TCRdb's copy carries only in-frame clones and drops some. This table has around 99,000 clones, around 81% appearing once. Sample: PBMCs. The rearrangement uses TRBV14 and TRBJ2-1; D gene ambiguous. This receptor was obtained from a woman aged 25 to 39 in good health and CMV-seronegative. Here the CDR3 reads CASSQAREQFF. The CDR3 DNA reads TGTGCCAGCAGCCAAGCTAGAGAGCAGTTCTTC.